Shown below are 7 T cell receptor beta chains from a single sample sequenced in a study of Graves' ophthalmopathy and Graves' hyperthyroidism. RNA transcripts were the source from which TCR beta CDR3 regions were amplified. After a first-round RT-PCR with HTBI primers, a second-round multiplex PCR was run. TCRdb used MiXCR to reprocess the multiplex PCR reads, holding one entry per CDR3 protein. The sample has approximately 480,000 distinct CDR3 sequences; about an eighth are singletons. The sequenced material came from blood. The receptors stem from a young woman with Graves' ophthalmopathy.

There are many counts of this clonotype. CDR3 sequence: CASSRYRGLDETQYF. In nucleotides, the CDR3 is TGTGCCAGCAGCCGATACAGGGGTTTAGATGAGACCCAGTACTTC. The V call is TRBV28, the J call TRBJ2-5; 7 nucleotides match TRBD1. The J segment lost 5 bases and the V segment lost 6 bases, leaving 12 bases of the junction unmatched. Germline V gives CDR1 MDHEN, CDR2 SYDVKM. The CDR3 has 15 residues.

The chain employs TRBV4-1 and TRBJ2-7, with D possibly matching TRBD2 (6 bases). V was clipped by 2 bases and J by 3 bases, with 17 bases between them. The CDR3 totals 16 residues. Germline CDR1 is MGHRA and CDR2 is YSYEKL. CDR3 DNA: TGCGCCAGCAGCCAAAACTCTCCGGGAGCGGGCTACGAGCAGTACTTC. Protein product: CASSQNSPGAGYEQYF.

This clonotype was observed many times. The CDR3 is CAIRAGQDQETQYF. The CDR3 region has the DNA TGTGCCATCAGAGCTGGACAGGACCAAGAGACCCAGTACTTC. This chain joins TRBV10-3 and TRBJ2-5; 7 bases line up with TRBD1. The CDR3 length is 14 residues. V dropped 6 bases and J dropped 0; count of bases not matched to a gene: 4. Germline-derived CDR1 and CDR2 are ENHRY and SYGVKD.

V usage is TRBV28 and J usage is TRBJ2-7; D is possibly TRBD2 (5 bases). Looked up from germline, CDR1 is MDHEN and CDR2 is SYDVKM. The ends were cut back, 3 bases at V and 7 bases at J, with 13 bases in the middle. The CDR3 sequence is 13 residues long. The CDR3 sequence: CASSFGVWEEQYF. The DNA for the CDR3 is TGTGCCAGCAGTTTTGGGGTGTGGGAGGAGCAGTACTTC.

This clonotype was seen a few times. The chain joins TRBV6-5 to TRBJ1-2; D not certain. Trimming left V 0 bases short and J 8 bases short, with 19 bases between. Germline V gene data show CDR1 as MNHEY and CDR2 as SVGAGI. The CDR3 spans 16 residues. The CDR3 is CASSYSSGLSAKGYTF. The CDR3 DNA follows: TGTGCCAGCAGTTACTCGAGCGGGTTATCTGCAAAGGGCTACACCTTC.

This clonotype was observed at least ten times. For the CDR3, the DNA is TGTGCCAGCAGCTTAGATAGGTGGACAGGGGTGGAGACCCAGTACTTC. It encodes CASSLDRWTGVETQYF. The chain combines TRBV11-2 with TRBJ2-5, with 9 bases matching TRBD1. The germline CDR1 and CDR2 sequences are SGHAT and FQNNGV. The CDR3 is 16 residues long. Trimming cost V 0 bases and J 5 bases; bases outside gene matches: 7. Based on the CDR3 plus reference TRBV11-2 and TRBJ2-5, the full variable domain is EAGVAQSPRYKIIEKRQSVAFWCNPISGHATLYWYQQILGQGPKLLIQFQNNGVVDDSQLPKDRFSAERLKGVDSTLKIQPAKLEDSAVYLCASSLDRWTGVETQYFGPGTRLLVL.

This clonotype was picked up a small number of times. The V and J genes are TRBV11-2 and TRBJ1-1, with D maybe TRBD1 (5 bases). CDR1 and CDR2 from the germline V gene are SGHAT and FQNNGV. CDR3 size: 17 residues. Deletions cut 1 base from V and 0 bases from J, with 15 bases between. In DNA form, the CDR3 reads TGTGCCAGCAGCTTAGTTATGACAGCAGCAATGAACACTGAAGCTTTCTTT. This translates into CASSLVMTAAMNTEAFF.